The 30 T cell receptor beta chains below come from one sample, sequenced in a study of cytomegalovirus exposure and HLA in healthy donors. The PCR contained 60 Vbeta and 13 Jbeta primers. The method was immunoSEQ multiplex PCR; TCRdb's version includes in-frame clones alone and lacks a portion of them. Of around 170,000 clones in the sample, around 86% were seen once. The sequenced sample was PBMCs. The receptor set was obtained from a woman younger than 35 in good health and CMV-seronegative.

The genes are TRBV28 and TRBJ1-4; D unclear. The CDR3 has 14 amino acids. The V gene lost 2 bases and the J gene lost 8 bases, with 12 bases spanning the gap. Germline CDR1 is MDHEN and CDR2 is SYDVKM. The CDR3 DNA reads TGTGCCAGCAGTTTACCGGGGAATGGCGAAAAACTGTTTTTT. It translates to CASSLPGNGEKLFF.

This chain links TRBV7-9 with TRBJ2-5; the match to TRBD1 covers 7 bases. Germline V gives CDR1 SEHNR, CDR2 FQNEAQ (reference sequence). The CDR3 totals 14 residues. J was trimmed by 4 bases and V by 5 bases; bases with no gene match: 7. The CDR3 spells CASSIGQEIETQYF. The CDR3 coding sequence is TGTGCCAGCAGCATAGGACAGGAGATAGAGACCCAGTACTTC.

The CDR3 DNA reads as TGTGCCAGCAGCTTAGGTCCCGGGGGGGGCACAGATACGCAGTATTTT. Its translation is CASSLGPGGGTDTQYF. The J gene is TRBJ2-3, the V gene TRBV7-2, with TRBD2 identical over 8 bases. V gave up 1 base and J gave up 1 base; unmatched junction bases: 4. The length of the CDR3 is 16 residues. The V gene's germline CDR1 is SGHTA and CDR2 FQGNSA.

The genes are TRBV19 and TRBJ1-4; D is uncertain. Trimming took 3 bases from V and 8 from J, leaving 16 bases between them. Germline V gene lookup returns CDR1 LNHDA and CDR2 SQIVND (reference sequence). The CDR3 contains 15 residues. The chain's CDR3 is CASSIFRVSGEKLFF. CDR3 DNA sequence: TGTGCCAGTAGTATTTTCCGGGTGTCGGGAGAAAAACTGTTTTTT.

V is TRBV7-9 and J is TRBJ2-1; TRBD2 matches at 12 bases. This CDR3 is 17 amino acids long. V shed 10 bases, J shed 4 bases, and the junction held 14 bases outside the gene matches. Germline CDR1 is SEHNR and CDR2 is FQNEAQ (reference sequence). This CDR3 is CATGAGGGLAGYNEQFF. In DNA form, the CDR3 reads TGTGCCACAGGTGCAGGGGGAGGACTAGCGGGGTACAATGAGCAGTTCTTC.

This clone has only one observation. V gene TRBV11-2 combines with J gene TRBJ1-4; 8 bases align to TRBD1. The CDR3 runs 15 residues. The germline V gene encodes CDR1 SGHAT and CDR2 FQNNGV. With V trimmed by 3 bases and J by 0 bases, 0 bases remained unmatched. For the CDR3, the DNA is TGTGCCAGCAGCTTGACAGGGGCAACTAATGAAAAACTGTTTTTT. Residues: CASSLTGATNEKLFF.

V usage is TRBV10-2 and J usage is TRBJ2-3, with TRBD2 as a possible D gene (7 bases). The germline V gene has CDR1 WSHSY and CDR2 SAAADI. V was pared by 4 bases and J by 2 bases, with 16 bases between. This CDR3 spans 16 amino acids. The chain's CDR3 is CASSVLRGGYTDTQYF. CDR3 DNA: TGCGCCAGCAGTGTTCTAAGGGGGGGTTACACAGATACGCAGTATTTT.

The chain joins TRBV6-5 to TRBJ2-2; 7 nucleotides line up with TRBD2. The CDR3 has 13 residues. Trimming removed 7 bases from V and 7 bases from J; junction bases left unmatched: 6. Looked up from germline, CDR1 is MNHEY and CDR2 is SVGAGI. The CDR3 sequence: CASTLGGGGELFF. The CDR3 region has the DNA TGTGCCAGCACCTTGGGGGGGGGCGGGGAGCTGTTTTTT.

The V and J genes are TRBV6-5 and TRBJ1-1; 7 bases line up with TRBD1. From germline, CDR1 is MNHEY and CDR2 SVGAGI. CDR3 length equals 13 residues. The trim removed 9 bases at V and 0 bases at J, leaving 4 bases unmatched. CDR3 coding DNA: TGTGCCAGTAACAGGGGCTTGAACACTGAAGCTTTCTTT. Translating it yields CASNRGLNTEAFF.

The CDR3 sequence: CASSYSSGRTYEQYF. Here the CDR3 DNA reads TGTGCCAGCAGTTACTCGAGCGGGAGGACCTACGAGCAGTACTTC. The chain couples TRBV6-5 to TRBJ2-7, with TRBD2 matching 9 bases. In germline, CDR1 is MNHEY, CDR2 SVGAGI. CDR3 length: 15 amino acids. Germline trimming cut 0 bases from V and 2 bases from J; bases unmatched to any gene: 2.

The chain carries TRBV12-5 and TRBJ2-2, with 7 bases fitting TRBD1. The CDR3 has 15 residues. The germline V gene has CDR1 LGHNT and CDR2 FRNRAP. Losses at the gene ends were 4 bases for V and 3 bases for J; bases not matched to a gene: 5. The CDR3 nucleotides read TGTGCTAGTGGTTACGTGACAGGGTACACCGGGGAGCTGTTTTTT. Translated, it gives CASGYVTGYTGELFF.

The rearrangement uses TRBV5-6 and TRBJ2-3; possibly TRBD1 for D (6 bases). Germline values: CDR1 SGHDT, CDR2 YYEEEE. The CDR3 spans 13 residues. V was cut by 0 bases and J by 8 bases, with 10 bases left in between. This chain's CDR3 is CASSLVRGGTQYF. Written as DNA, the CDR3 is TGTGCCAGCAGCTTGGTAAGAGGGGGTACGCAGTATTTT.

The chain combines TRBV6-6 with TRBJ2-1; TRBD1 is a possible D gene (6 bases). With 10 bases removed from V and 5 bases from J, the gap between germline ends came to 18 bases. Per germline, CDR1 MNHNY and CDR2 SVGAGI (reference sequence). CDR3 length: 14 amino acids. DNA of the CDR3: TGTGCCATCGCACTCCGGGACAAGAACAATGAGCAGTTCTTC. This encodes CAIALRDKNNEQFF.

The gene calls are TRBV7-9 and TRBJ2-7, with D perhaps matching TRBD2 (6 bases). The V gene lost 3 bases and the J gene lost 0 bases, with 12 bases spanning the gap. Germline assignment: CDR1 SEHNR and CDR2 FQNEAQ (reference sequence). The CDR3 length is 15 residues. Written as DNA, the CDR3 is TGTGCCAGCAGCTTCCAGCGGGTCGCCTCCTACGAGCAGTACTTC. It translates to CASSFQRVASYEQYF.

Here the CDR3 reads CASRASGGHEQYF. In DNA form, the CDR3 reads TGTGCCAGCAGGGCTAGCGGGGGTCACGAGCAGTACTTC. This chain connects TRBV6-1 to TRBJ2-7, with TRBD2 identical over 10 bases. The CDR3 contains 13 residues. Germline values: CDR1 MNHNS, CDR2 SASEGT. V lost 6 bases, J lost 5 bases, and 4 bases stayed unmatched.

This chain uses TRBV9 with TRBJ2-7, with TRBD1 as a possible D gene (5 bases). The length of the CDR3 is 14 residues. V lost 4 bases and J 2 bases, leaving 13 bases between the germline ends. Looked up from germline, CDR1 is SGDLS and CDR2 is YYNGEE. The CDR3 DNA reads as TGTGCCAGCAGCAACCCTGACAGAACCTACGAGCAGTACTTC. This translates into CASSNPDRTYEQYF.

The chain has TRBV5-5 and TRBJ1-1; 9 nucleotides agree with TRBD1. The CDR3 covers 17 residues. Germline CDR1 reads SGHKS; CDR2 reads YYEKEE (reference sequence). The ends lost 6 bases at V and 4 bases at J; junction bases unmatched: 16. CDR3 sequence: CASTLLGSGTGSTEAFF. Here the CDR3 DNA reads TGTGCCAGCACCCTGCTTGGATCCGGGACAGGGAGCACTGAAGCTTTCTTT. The variable domain in full, completed from reference TRBV5-5 and TRBJ1-1, reads DAGVTQSPTHLIKTRGQQVTLRCSPISGHKSVSWYQQVLGQGPQFIFQYYEKEERGRGNFPDRFSARQFPNYSSELNVNALLLGDSALYLCASTLLGSGTGSTEAFFGQGTRLTVV.

This chain joins TRBV2 and TRBJ1-2; a possible D gene is TRBD1 (6 bases). The CDR3 spans 13 residues. Germline CDR1 SNHLY, CDR2 FYNNEI. V lost 5 bases, J lost 3 bases, and 10 bases lay in between. DNA for the CDR3: TGTGCCAGCAGTACGTCAGGGGACTATGGCTACACCTTC. It specifies CASSTSGDYGYTF.

This clone was detected once. The chain uses TRBV19 and TRBJ1-1, with D hard to call. Germline assignment: CDR1 LNHDA and CDR2 SQIVND (reference sequence). There are 14 residues in the CDR3. V lost 3 bases and J 3 bases, leaving 11 bases between the germline ends. In nucleotides, the CDR3 is TGTGCCAGTAGTATGGCGAGGGTTGACACTGAAGCTTTCTTT. As protein: CASSMARVDTEAFF.

The CDR3 bases are TGTGCCACCGGGACAGCACATTCTGGAAACACCATATATTTT. This translates into CATGTAHSGNTIYF. The V gene is TRBV6-6, the J gene TRBJ1-3, with 7 positions matching TRBD1. The CDR3 spans 14 residues. V lost 10 bases, J lost 1 base, and 7 bases stayed unmatched. CDR1 is MNHNY and CDR2 is SVGAGI in the germline V gene (reference sequence).

This clone was found once. The rearrangement uses TRBV6-5 and TRBJ2-1; D may be TRBD1 (6 bases). The germline gives CDR1 MNHEY, CDR2 SVGAGI. Trimming pared 6 bases from V and 2 bases from J, leaving 14 bases between. The CDR3 sequence is 15 residues long. As DNA, the CDR3 is TGTGCCAGCAGGATACAGGGATTCCCCTACAATGAGCAGTTCTTC. Encoded protein: CASRIQGFPYNEQFF.

V and J are TRBV25-1 and TRBJ2-1; TRBD1 matches at 9 bases. The V gene end was trimmed by 6 bases and the J gene end by 4 bases; junction bases not matched to a gene: 7. The CDR3 totals 15 residues. Per germline, CDR1 MGHDK and CDR2 SYGVNS. CDR3 DNA: TGTGCCAGCAGCGAAAGACAGGGGGGTTACAATGAGCAGTTCTTC. Residues: CASSERQGGYNEQFF.

The chain links TRBV28 to TRBJ2-1, with 8 nucleotides matching TRBD2. Germline assignment: CDR1 MDHEN and CDR2 SYDVKM. The CDR3 length is 12 residues. Trimming took 8 bases from V and 4 from J; bases not matched to a gene: 1. The CDR3 region is CASREGYNEQFF. The CDR3 region has the DNA TGTGCCAGCCGGGAGGGATACAATGAGCAGTTCTTC.

This clone has only one observation. The V and J genes are TRBV11-2 and TRBJ2-4; 12 bases match TRBD2. After removal of 0 bases from V and 0 bases from J, the junction contained 6 bases not matched to a gene. The length of the CDR3 is 19 residues. From germline, CDR1 is SGHAT and CDR2 FQNNGV. CDR3 protein: CASSLDQTSGRLAKNIQYF. The CDR3 bases are TGTGCCAGCAGCTTAGATCAAACTAGCGGGAGGTTAGCCAAAAACATTCAGTACTTC.

Comments on this clone: The same CDR3 arises from other DNA sequences in this sample as well. The chain links TRBV19 to TRBJ2-5, with D unresolved. There are 11 residues in the CDR3. V was pared by 3 bases and J by 5 bases, with 4 bases between. Germline V gene data show CDR1 as LNHDA and CDR2 as SQIVND (reference sequence). CDR3 bases: TGTGCCAGTAGTATTCGGGAGACCCAGTACTTC. Residues: CASSIRETQYF. The whole variable domain, remainder taken from reference TRBV19 and TRBJ2-5, is DGGITQSPKYLFRKEGQNVTLSCEQNLNHDAMYWYRQDPGQGLRLIYYSQIVNDFQKGDIAEGYSVSREKKESFPLTVTSAQKNPTAFYLCASSIRETQYFGPGTRLLVL.

This chain connects TRBV18 to TRBJ1-4; D uncertain. CDR1 is KGHSH, CDR2 LQKENI, per germline. The V and J ends lost 2 bases and 3 bases respectively, with 10 bases between them. The CDR3 covers 15 residues. The CDR3 spells CASSPMTAANEKLFF. The CDR3 coding sequence is TGTGCCAGCTCACCAATGACGGCGGCTAATGAAAAACTGTTTTTT.

The V call is TRBV5-1, the J call TRBJ2-2; the D gene is possibly TRBD1 (5 bases). The V gene's germline CDR1 is SGHRS and CDR2 YFSETQ. Trimming shortened V by 0 bases and J by 5 bases, and 17 bases separated the two germline ends. The CDR3 runs 17 residues. The CDR3 nucleotides read TGCGCCAGCAGCTTGGCGGTCCTGGGGCTAAGTACCGGGGAGCTGTTTTTT. It yields the protein CASSLAVLGLSTGELFF.

The J gene is TRBJ2-2, the V gene TRBV6-4; TRBD1 matches at 7 bases. Per the germline V gene, CDR1 is MRHNA and CDR2 is SNTAGT. Trimming removed 5 bases from V and 1 base from J; junction bases left unmatched: 7. CDR3 length: 16 residues. The DNA for the CDR3 is TGTGCCAGCAGTCAGAGGACAGGCCTGAACACCGGGGAGCTGTTTTTT. This translates into CASSQRTGLNTGELFF.

This rearrangement joins TRBV7-9 to TRBJ1-4, with a weak D call TRBD1 (6 bases). This CDR3 has 14 residues. V was shortened by 3 bases and J by 6 bases, with 11 bases between the two germline ends. CDR1 is SEHNR, CDR2 FQNEAQ, per germline (reference sequence). The CDR3 sequence: CASSLGGPDEKLFF. CDR3 coding DNA: TGTGCCAGCAGCTTGGGGGGGCCGGATGAAAAACTGTTTTTT.

The chain couples TRBV7-9 to TRBJ2-1; D call uncertain. This CDR3 is 13 amino acids long. Deletions cut 5 bases from V and 5 bases from J, with 10 bases between. From germline, CDR1 is SEHNR and CDR2 FQNEAQ (reference sequence). CDR3 loop: CASSPSTDNEQFF. The DNA of the CDR3 is TGTGCCAGCAGCCCTTCAACGGACAATGAGCAGTTCTTC.